This T cell receptor (beta chain) was recovered during a study of blood T cell repertoires in COVID-19. This clone has a single count. Profiled with immunoSEQ multiplex PCR; TCRdb holds only in-frame clones, not every one. The sample holds about 210,000 clones, about 82% seen once. The CDR3 contains 13 residues. The V gene's germline CDR1 is MNHEY and CDR2 SVGAGI. The V and J ends lost 9 bases and 4 bases respectively, with 12 bases between them. This receptor was identified in a man in his 60s with COVID-19, enrolled during active disease. This chain uses TRBV6-5 with TRBJ2-2; D may be TRBD1 (5 bases). Sequencing input: peripheral blood. CDR3: CASAGLTTGELFF. Written as DNA, the CDR3 is TGTGCCAGTGCAGGGCTGACCACCGGGGAGCTGTTTTTT.